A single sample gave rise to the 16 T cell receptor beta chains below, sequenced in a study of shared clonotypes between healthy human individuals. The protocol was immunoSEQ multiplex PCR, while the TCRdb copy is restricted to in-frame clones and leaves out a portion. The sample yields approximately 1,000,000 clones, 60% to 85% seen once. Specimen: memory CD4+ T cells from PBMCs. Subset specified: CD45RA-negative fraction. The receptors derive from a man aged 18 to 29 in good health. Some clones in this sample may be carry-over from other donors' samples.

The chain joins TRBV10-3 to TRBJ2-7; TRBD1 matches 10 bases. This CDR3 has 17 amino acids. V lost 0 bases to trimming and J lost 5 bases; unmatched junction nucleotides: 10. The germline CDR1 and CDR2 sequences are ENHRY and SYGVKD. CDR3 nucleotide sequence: TGTGCCATCAGTGAGTCGCAACCGGGACAGGGGAACCACGAGCAGTACTTC. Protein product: CAISESQPGQGNHEQYF.

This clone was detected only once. CDR3 DNA: TGTGCCAGTAGTATAGGTCCTATACAGGGGACCTATAGCAATCAGCCCCAGCATTTT. It is translated as CASSIGPIQGTYSNQPQHF. This rearrangement joins TRBV19 to TRBJ1-5, with 7 bases lining up with TRBD1. CDR1 is LNHDA and CDR2 is SQIVND in the germline V gene (reference sequence). The CDR3 totals 19 residues. With 1 base clipped from V and 0 bases from J, the junction kept 12 bases outside the gene matches.

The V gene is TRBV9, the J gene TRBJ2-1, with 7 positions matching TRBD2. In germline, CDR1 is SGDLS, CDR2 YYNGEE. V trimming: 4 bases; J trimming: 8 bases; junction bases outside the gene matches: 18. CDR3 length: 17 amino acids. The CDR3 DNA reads TGTGCCAGCAGCCCCAAAGACCAGCGGGGCGGTGGGGATGAGCAGTTCTTC. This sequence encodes CASSPKDQRGGGDEQFF.

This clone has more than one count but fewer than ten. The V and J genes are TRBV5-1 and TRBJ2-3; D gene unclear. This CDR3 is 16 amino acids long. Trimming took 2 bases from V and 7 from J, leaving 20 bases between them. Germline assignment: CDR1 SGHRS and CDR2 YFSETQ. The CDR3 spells CASSFPPRDPPNTQYF. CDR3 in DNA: TGCGCCAGCAGCTTTCCTCCTCGCGATCCACCAAATACGCAGTATTTT.

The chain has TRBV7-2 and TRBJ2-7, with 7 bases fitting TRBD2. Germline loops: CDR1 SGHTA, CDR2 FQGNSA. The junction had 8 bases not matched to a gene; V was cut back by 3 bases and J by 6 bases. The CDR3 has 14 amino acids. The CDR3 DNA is TGTGCCAGCAGCTTTTGGGCGGGAGAAGGCGAGCAGTACTTC. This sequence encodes CASSFWAGEGEQYF.

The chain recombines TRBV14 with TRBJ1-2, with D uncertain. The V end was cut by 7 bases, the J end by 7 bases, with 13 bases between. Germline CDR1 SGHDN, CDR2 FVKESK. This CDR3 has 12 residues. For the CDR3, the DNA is TGTGCCAGCACCAAAGCGGGATCTGGCTACACCTTC. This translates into CASTKAGSGYTF.

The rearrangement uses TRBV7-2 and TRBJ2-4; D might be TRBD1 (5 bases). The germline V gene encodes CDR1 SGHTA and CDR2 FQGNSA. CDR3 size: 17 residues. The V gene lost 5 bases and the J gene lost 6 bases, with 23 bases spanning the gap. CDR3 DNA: TGTGCCAGCAGCCCCAAATCAGGGATTGAAGGAGTAAACATTCAGTACTTC. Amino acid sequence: CASSPKSGIEGVNIQYF.

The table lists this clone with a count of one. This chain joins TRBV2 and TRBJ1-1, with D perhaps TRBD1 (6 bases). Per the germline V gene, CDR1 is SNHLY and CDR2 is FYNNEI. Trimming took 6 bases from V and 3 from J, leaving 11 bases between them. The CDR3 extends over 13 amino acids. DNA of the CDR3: TGTGCCAGCAGACGACAGGACTACACTGAAGCTTTCTTT. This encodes CASRRQDYTEAFF.

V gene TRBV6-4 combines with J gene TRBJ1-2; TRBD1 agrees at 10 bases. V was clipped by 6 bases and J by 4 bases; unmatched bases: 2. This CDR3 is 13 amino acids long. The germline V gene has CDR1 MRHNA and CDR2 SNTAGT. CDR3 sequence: CASSRDRGYGYTF. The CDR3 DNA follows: TGTGCCAGCAGCCGGGACAGGGGCTATGGCTACACCTTC.

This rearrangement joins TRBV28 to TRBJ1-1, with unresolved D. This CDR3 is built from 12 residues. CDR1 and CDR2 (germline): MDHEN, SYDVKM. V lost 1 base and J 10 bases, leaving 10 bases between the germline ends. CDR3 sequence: CASSLLRTGAFF. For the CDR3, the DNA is TGTGCCAGCAGTTTATTAAGGACGGGAGCTTTCTTT.

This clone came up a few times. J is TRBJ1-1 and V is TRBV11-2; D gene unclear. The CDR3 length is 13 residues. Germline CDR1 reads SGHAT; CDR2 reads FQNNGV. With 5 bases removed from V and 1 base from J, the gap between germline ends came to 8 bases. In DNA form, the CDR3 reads TGTGCCAGCAGCCCGACACCGAACACTGAAGCTTTCTTT. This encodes CASSPTPNTEAFF.

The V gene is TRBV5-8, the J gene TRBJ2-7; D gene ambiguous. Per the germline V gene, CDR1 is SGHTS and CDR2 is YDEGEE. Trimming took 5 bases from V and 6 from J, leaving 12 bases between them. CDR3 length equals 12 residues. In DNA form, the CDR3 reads TGTGCCAGCAGTTCCTGGAGTTTCGAGCAGTACTTC. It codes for CASSSWSFEQYF.

CDR3 nucleotide sequence: TGTGCCAGCAGCCTCGGGGCAGGGGGCAGTGGCTACACCTTC. Its protein product is CASSLGAGGSGYTF. This chain joins TRBV28 and TRBJ1-2; 8 nucleotides line up with TRBD1. V lost 6 bases to trimming and J lost 7 bases; unmatched junction nucleotides: 10. Germline-derived CDR1 and CDR2 are MDHEN and SYDVKM. The CDR3 length is 14 residues.

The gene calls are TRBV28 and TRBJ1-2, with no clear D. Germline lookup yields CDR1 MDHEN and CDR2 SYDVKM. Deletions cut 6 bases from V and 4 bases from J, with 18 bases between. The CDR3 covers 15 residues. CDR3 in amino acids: CASRPTSRTIYGYTF. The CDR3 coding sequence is TGTGCCAGCAGACCAACATCCCGAACGATCTATGGCTACACCTTC.

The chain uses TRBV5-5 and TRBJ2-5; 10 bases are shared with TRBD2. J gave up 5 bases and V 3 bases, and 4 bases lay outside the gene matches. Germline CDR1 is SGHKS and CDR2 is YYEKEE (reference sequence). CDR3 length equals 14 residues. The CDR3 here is CASSWPSGSETQYF. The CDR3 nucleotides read TGTGCCAGCAGCTGGCCTAGCGGGAGCGAGACCCAGTACTTC.

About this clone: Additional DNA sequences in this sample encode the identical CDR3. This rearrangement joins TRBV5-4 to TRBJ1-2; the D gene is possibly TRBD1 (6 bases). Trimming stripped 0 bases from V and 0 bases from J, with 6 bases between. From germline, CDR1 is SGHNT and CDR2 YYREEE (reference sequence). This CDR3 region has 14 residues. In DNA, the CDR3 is TGTGCCAGCAGCTTGGGGACAGCTAACTATGGCTACACCTTC. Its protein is CASSLGTANYGYTF. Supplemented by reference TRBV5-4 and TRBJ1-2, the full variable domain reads ETGVTQSPTHLIKTRGQQVTLRCSSQSGHNTVSWYQQALGQGPQFIFQYYREEENGRGNFPPRFSGLQFPNYSSELNVNALELDDSALYLCASSLGTANYGYTFGSGTRLTVV.